This record concerns one T cell receptor (beta chain) sequence. The antigen is undetermined. The genes are named according to mouse. The read halts 1 residue ahead of the CDR3 end, with the missing end drawn from the germline J gene. V was shortened by 0 bases and J by 3 bases, with 0 bases between the two germline ends. The CDR3 totals 12 residues. Germline V gene lookup returns CDR1 SNHLY and CDR2 FYNGKV (reference sequence). The source of the sample is a study of tissue T cells after allogeneic stem cell transplantation. General study points: Sampling depth was limited, and the cohort was small and clinically varied. Motif-based clustering found tissue-specific repertoire signatures shared across patients, though few clones were shared. In patients and mice, blood and spleen missed much of tissue repertoire.

Sequencing was performed with immunoSEQ multiplex PCR; in TCRdb, only in-frame clones are kept and a portion is missing. The sample contains more than 4,500 clones, 45% of which appear only once. Stated time point: mouse harvest day 14 after allogeneic transplant. Each mouse received 10^7 T-cell-depleted marrow cells plus 10^6 splenic CD5+ T cells by tail vein. B6 (H2b) cells into BALB/c (H2d) mice; tissues taken at day 7 or 14. The chain combines TRBV3 with TRBJ1-3; D is ambiguous. The sequencing sample was made of gut tissue. The receptor was isolated from a female BALB/c mouse given C57BL/6 T cells with graft-versus-host disease after an allogeneic hematopoietic cell transplant. The CDR3 loop is CASSLAGNTLYF. CDR3 DNA, as far as it was read: TGTGCCAGCAGCTTAGCTGGAAATACGCTCTAT.